Listed below are T cell receptor beta chains from one sample, sequenced in a study of identical twins. TCRdb recomputed calls from the 5' RACE reads with MiXCR, one row per CDR3 protein. The sample consists of 350,000 to 600,000 distinct CDR3 sequences, 14% of them appearing once. These same data were also listed under a study on yellow fever vaccine responses in identical twins.

Sequenced: CD4+ T cells sorted from blood. These receptor sequences come from a woman younger than 30 in good health. Both conserved end residues are part of each CDR3. A D gene is named only where the DNA matches it firmly. Clone size appears in some rows only: once, few, many, or a class for an expanded clone.

d_gene: NA
abundance: few
j_gene: TRBJ1-5
v_gene: TRBV20-1
CDR3nt: TGCAGTTTGGAGGGGCAGAATCAGCCCCAGCATTTT
CDR3aa: CSLEGQNQPQHF

d_gene: NA
abundance: few
j_gene: TRBJ2-7
v_gene: TRBV6-5
CDR3nt: TGTGCCAGCAGTTACCGAGTAGGGGACGAGCAGTACTTC
CDR3aa: CASSYRVGDEQYF

d_gene: TRBD2
abundance: NA
j_gene: TRBJ2-5
v_gene: TRBV20-1
CDR3nt: TGCAGTGCTAGGGGACTAGCGGATACCATTCAAGAGACCCAGTACTTC
CDR3aa: CSARGLADTIQETQYF

d_gene: NA
abundance: few
j_gene: TRBJ2-1
v_gene: TRBV28
CDR3nt: TGTGCCAGCAGCCGGGCAGGGGGGGTCTCCTACAATGAGCAGTTCTTC
CDR3aa: CASSRAGGVSYNEQFF

d_gene: NA
abundance: few
j_gene: TRBJ2-6
v_gene: TRBV10-3
CDR3nt: TGTGCCACGAGATCAGGTCAGGGGATAAAGTCTGGGGCCAACGTCCTGACTTTC
CDR3aa: CATRSGQGIKSGANVLTF

d_gene: NA
abundance: few
j_gene: TRBJ2-7
v_gene: TRBV27
CDR3nt: TGTGCCAGCAGTTTATCACAGACACCCTCCTACGAGCAGTACTTC
CDR3aa: CASSLSQTPSYEQYF

d_gene: NA
abundance: many
j_gene: TRBJ2-1
v_gene: TRBV4-2
CDR3nt: TGTGCCAGCAGCCAAGTACTAGGGGACTCCTACAATGAGCAGTTCTTC
CDR3aa: CASSQVLGDSYNEQFF

d_gene: TRBD2
abundance: few
j_gene: TRBJ2-4
v_gene: TRBV3-1
CDR3nt: TGTGCCAGCAGGCTAGCGGGGGGCCTTGGCCAAAACATTCAGTACTTC
CDR3aa: CASRLAGGLGQNIQYF

d_gene: TRBD2
abundance: few
j_gene: TRBJ2-3
v_gene: TRBV6-5
CDR3nt: TGTGCCAGCAGCTACCGAGGGACTAGCTATCGCACAGATACGCAGTATTTT
CDR3aa: CASSYRGTSYRTDTQYF

d_gene: NA
abundance: few
j_gene: TRBJ1-1
v_gene: TRBV12-3/TRBV12-4
CDR3nt: TGTGCCAGCAGTTCGCCGGGGGCCCGGGACACTGAAGCTTTCTTT
CDR3aa: CASSSPGARDTEAFF

d_gene: NA
abundance: NA
j_gene: TRBJ2-2
v_gene: TRBV3-1
CDR3nt: TGTGCCAGCAGCCGAGGGATCCAGAACACCGGGGAGCTGTTTTTT
CDR3aa: CASSRGIQNTGELFF

d_gene: NA
abundance: NA
j_gene: TRBJ2-5
v_gene: TRBV30
CDR3nt: TGTGCCTGGGCCTCAGGGAGAGGGCCCCGGGAGACCCAGTACTTC
CDR3aa: CAWASGRGPRETQYF

d_gene: NA
abundance: few
j_gene: TRBJ2-1
v_gene: TRBV5-1
CDR3nt: TGCGCCAGCAGCTCACAGGGTTTTAGCTCCTACAATGAGCAGTTCTTC
CDR3aa: CASSSQGFSSYNEQFF

d_gene: NA
abundance: few
j_gene: TRBJ2-6
v_gene: TRBV28
CDR3nt: TGTGCCAGCACTACGGGCGGCTCTGGGGCCAACGTCCTGACTTTC
CDR3aa: CASTTGGSGANVLTF

d_gene: NA
abundance: many
j_gene: TRBJ2-7
v_gene: TRBV18
CDR3nt: TGTGCCAGCTCAACCCGGGACGGCCGCTACGAGCAGTACTTC
CDR3aa: CASSTRDGRYEQYF

d_gene: NA
abundance: NA
j_gene: TRBJ2-7
v_gene: TRBV7-2
CDR3nt: TGTGCCAGCAGCTTCGCGGGATTCTACGAGCAGTACTTC
CDR3aa: CASSFAGFYEQYF

d_gene: NA
abundance: few
j_gene: TRBJ1-1
v_gene: TRBV29-1
CDR3nt: TGCAGCGTTCGACCGACTTGGGGGGCGGGGAACACTGAAGCTTTCTTT
CDR3aa: CSVRPTWGAGNTEAFF

d_gene: TRBD2
abundance: NA
j_gene: TRBJ2-1
v_gene: TRBV12-3/TRBV12-4
CDR3nt: TGTGCCAGCTGGGCTAGCGGGGGTATATACAATGAGCAGTTCTTC
CDR3aa: CASWASGGIYNEQFF

d_gene: TRBD2
abundance: NA
j_gene: TRBJ2-1
v_gene: TRBV6-1
CDR3nt: TGTGCCAGCAGTATAGGACTAGCGGGATACAATGAGCAGTTCTTC
CDR3aa: CASSIGLAGYNEQFF

d_gene: NA
abundance: few
j_gene: TRBJ2-7
v_gene: TRBV7-8
CDR3nt: TGTGCCAGCAGCTTATCCCTCGTGGGGGGCTACGAGCAGTACTTC
CDR3aa: CASSLSLVGGYEQYF

d_gene: NA
abundance: many
j_gene: TRBJ1-2
v_gene: TRBV20-1
CDR3nt: TGCAGTGCCCCGGGGGGGTTATCTGGCTACACCTTC
CDR3aa: CSAPGGLSGYTF

d_gene: TRBD2
abundance: NA
j_gene: TRBJ2-4
v_gene: TRBV11-2
CDR3nt: TGTGCCAGCAGCCCCCCCGCGGGAGGTATTCTAGCCAAAAACATTCAGTACTTC
CDR3aa: CASSPPAGGILAKNIQYF

d_gene: NA
abundance: NA
j_gene: TRBJ1-1
v_gene: TRBV7-9
CDR3nt: TGTGCCAGCAGGAGTGCAGACACTGAAGCTTTCTTT
CDR3aa: CASRSADTEAFF

d_gene: NA
abundance: NA
j_gene: TRBJ2-3
v_gene: TRBV4-3
CDR3nt: TGCGCCAGCAGCCAAGATTCCGCTAGCACAGATACGCAGTATTTT
CDR3aa: CASSQDSASTDTQYF

d_gene: NA
abundance: NA
j_gene: TRBJ2-5
v_gene: TRBV4-3
CDR3nt: TGCGCCAGCAGGAAAGGTCTAGGCCAAGAGACCCAGTACTTC
CDR3aa: CASRKGLGQETQYF

d_gene: NA
abundance: NA
j_gene: TRBJ2-7
v_gene: TRBV6-2/TRBV6-3
CDR3nt: TGTGCCAGCACTAGGGACTTAGTCTCCTACGAGCAGTACTTC
CDR3aa: CASTRDLVSYEQYF

d_gene: NA
abundance: few
j_gene: TRBJ2-3
v_gene: TRBV7-2
CDR3nt: TGTGCCAGCAGCTTGGCGGGGCTAGCGGATACGCAGTATTTT
CDR3aa: CASSLAGLADTQYF

d_gene: TRBD1
abundance: NA
j_gene: TRBJ2-5
v_gene: TRBV24-1
CDR3nt: TGTGCCACCAGTGTTGACAGGGGGCGCAGAGAGACCCAGTACTTC
CDR3aa: CATSVDRGRRETQYF

d_gene: NA
abundance: NA
j_gene: TRBJ2-7
v_gene: TRBV10-3
CDR3nt: TGTGCCATCAGCGAAACGGGACGCCTTAATGGCGGGTACGAGCAGTACTTC
CDR3aa: CAISETGRLNGGYEQYF

d_gene: TRBD2
abundance: NA
j_gene: TRBJ2-3
v_gene: TRBV7-2
CDR3nt: TGTGCCAGCAGACGGACTAGCGGGTACTCAGATACGCAGTATTTT
CDR3aa: CASRRTSGYSDTQYF

d_gene: NA
abundance: NA
j_gene: TRBJ2-7
v_gene: TRBV6-2/TRBV6-3
CDR3nt: TGTGCCAGCAGCTCGAGGCTTATCGTTTATGAGCAGTACTTC
CDR3aa: CASSSRLIVYEQYF

d_gene: NA
abundance: few
j_gene: TRBJ2-7
v_gene: TRBV29-1
CDR3nt: TGCAGCGTCTTAATCCGCGAGGGGGGGGACTACGAGCAGTACTTC
CDR3aa: CSVLIREGGDYEQYF

d_gene: NA
abundance: NA
j_gene: TRBJ2-1
v_gene: TRBV13
CDR3nt: TGTGCCAGCAGCCCACCACCCGGAGTTGGCTCCTACAATGAGCAGTTCTTC
CDR3aa: CASSPPPGVGSYNEQFF

d_gene: TRBD2
abundance: NA
j_gene: TRBJ2-1
v_gene: TRBV3-1
CDR3nt: TGTGCCAGCAGCCATGGACTAGGTTCAACCAATGAGCAGTTCTTC
CDR3aa: CASSHGLGSTNEQFF

d_gene: NA
abundance: NA
j_gene: TRBJ2-1
v_gene: TRBV21-1
CDR3nt: TGTGCCAGCAGCATGGGGACTAGCGGGAGAGATCCCCATATCGGTGAGCAGTTCTTC
CDR3aa: CASSMGTSGRDPHIGEQFF

d_gene: TRBD2
abundance: few
j_gene: TRBJ2-5
v_gene: TRBV6-2/TRBV6-3
CDR3nt: TGTGCCAGCAGCCGGGGGGACTTAATTCAAGAGACCCAGTACTTC
CDR3aa: CASSRGDLIQETQYF

d_gene: NA
abundance: few
j_gene: TRBJ1-4
v_gene: TRBV6-6
CDR3nt: TGTGCCGCTGCGGGTCCCACTAATGAAAAACTGTTTTTT
CDR3aa: CAAAGPTNEKLFF

d_gene: NA
abundance: NA
j_gene: TRBJ2-3
v_gene: TRBV2
CDR3nt: TGTGCCAGCAGTCGAGGATCGCAGTATTTT
CDR3aa: CASSRGSQYF

d_gene: NA
abundance: few
j_gene: TRBJ2-1
v_gene: TRBV6-5
CDR3nt: TGTGCCAGCAGTTACTTAGGGGTCTTCCACAATGAGCAGTTCTTC
CDR3aa: CASSYLGVFHNEQFF

d_gene: NA
abundance: NA
j_gene: TRBJ2-7
v_gene: TRBV20-1
CDR3nt: TGCAGTGCTCCTAGTACATACGAGCAGTACTTC
CDR3aa: CSAPSTYEQYF

d_gene: NA
abundance: NA
j_gene: TRBJ2-7
v_gene: TRBV3-1
CDR3nt: TGTGCCAGCAGCCAAGTCCCCCCCTACGAGCAGTACTTC
CDR3aa: CASSQVPPYEQYF

d_gene: NA
abundance: NA
j_gene: TRBJ2-3
v_gene: TRBV7-7
CDR3nt: TGTGCTAGCAGCCTAACTGCCGGGATAGGTACGCAGTATTTT
CDR3aa: CASSLTAGIGTQYF

d_gene: TRBD2
abundance: NA
j_gene: TRBJ2-2
v_gene: TRBV7-2
CDR3nt: TGTGCCAGCCGCGGGGGGGGGCGGACCGGGGAGCTGTTTTTT
CDR3aa: CASRGGGRTGELFF

d_gene: TRBD1
abundance: NA
j_gene: TRBJ2-7
v_gene: TRBV10-3
CDR3nt: TGTGCCACCGGCGCGACAGGGTACGAGCAGTACTTC
CDR3aa: CATGATGYEQYF

d_gene: NA
abundance: few
j_gene: TRBJ2-7
v_gene: TRBV23-1
CDR3nt: TGCGCCAGCAGTCACCCCGGACAGTTTTATGCGTTCCAGATTGAGCAGTACTTC
CDR3aa: CASSHPGQFYAFQIEQYF

d_gene: TRBD1
abundance: NA
j_gene: TRBJ2-5
v_gene: TRBV24-1
CDR3nt: TGTGCCACCAGTGCGACCGGGACAGGGGGAGGAGAGACCCAGTACTTC
CDR3aa: CATSATGTGGGETQYF

d_gene: TRBD2
abundance: few
j_gene: TRBJ2-3
v_gene: TRBV5-1
CDR3nt: TGCGCCAGCCTCCCCGCTAGCGGGGGGATCACAGATACGCAGTATTTT
CDR3aa: CASLPASGGITDTQYF

d_gene: NA
abundance: NA
j_gene: TRBJ2-5
v_gene: TRBV7-2
CDR3nt: TGTGCCAGCAGGCAGCAGACCCAGTACTTC
CDR3aa: CASRQQTQYF

d_gene: TRBD1
abundance: NA
j_gene: TRBJ2-7
v_gene: TRBV7-8
CDR3nt: TGTGCCAGCAGCATAAGACCCTCAGGGGGCTACGAGCAGTACTTC
CDR3aa: CASSIRPSGGYEQYF

d_gene: NA
abundance: NA
j_gene: TRBJ2-7
v_gene: TRBV24-1
CDR3nt: TGTGCCACCAGTGATGCCGCAGACAGTTCCTACGAGCAGTACTTC
CDR3aa: CATSDAADSSYEQYF

d_gene: TRBD2
abundance: many
j_gene: TRBJ2-3
v_gene: TRBV10-3
CDR3nt: TGTGCCATCAGTGAGGTAGCGGGAGGGCCCCAGAGAGATACGCAGTATTTT
CDR3aa: CAISEVAGGPQRDTQYF

d_gene: NA
abundance: few
j_gene: TRBJ2-7
v_gene: TRBV6-5
CDR3nt: TGTGCCAGCAGTTATGTTTGGGGCGAGCAGTACTTC
CDR3aa: CASSYVWGEQYF

d_gene: NA
abundance: few
j_gene: TRBJ2-2
v_gene: TRBV7-2
CDR3nt: TGTGCCAGCAGCCGAGATTGGGGCGGGGAGCTGTTTTTT
CDR3aa: CASSRDWGGELFF